Below, one T cell receptor (beta chain) is given with its context. What it recognizes is unknown. The source of the sample is a study of cytomegalovirus exposure and HLA in healthy donors. Broader study findings: Cytomegalovirus association was assigned to 150 to 200 TCR beta chains. A link between a missense DCLRE1C variant and TCR beta V- and J-gene trimming emerged from a later analysis. Presence/absence analyses supposed approximately even sequencing depth among donors. In a later analysis, HLA-associated TCR beta chains were more clonally expanded than equally common others.

V was clipped by 6 bases and J by 4 bases, with 16 bases between them. Germline-derived CDR1 and CDR2 are SNHLY and FYNNEI. The CDR3 has 14 amino acids. The study ran its PCR with 60 Vbeta and 13 Jbeta primers. The protocol was immunoSEQ multiplex PCR, while the TCRdb copy is restricted to in-frame clones and leaves out a portion. This sample's table has tens of thousands of clones. Sequencing was done on a sample of PBMCs. This receptor was identified in a woman aged 40 to 55 in good health and CMV-seronegative. V is TRBV2 and J is TRBJ2-7; tentatively, D is TRBD2 (6 bases). CDR3 protein: CASRVGSGSYEQYF. In nucleotides, the CDR3 is TGTGCCAGCAGGGTCGGTAGCGGCTCATACGAGCAGTACTTC.